This T cell receptor beta chain was sequenced in a study of beta chain features in type 1 diabetes. Turning to this clone: Its antigen is unidentified.

Germline CDR1 SGHRS, CDR2 YFSETQ. V lost 4 bases and J lost 3, with 15 bases in between. This CDR3 contains 15 residues. TCRB transcripts that were expressed got sequenced, as all of the isolated RNA had been reverse transcribed. Method: immunoSEQ multiplex PCR; TCRdb's copy keeps in-frame clones and lacks some. The sample contains over 100,000 clones, approximately 37% of which appear only once. The study, taken as a whole, reports: The naive, central memory and Treg TCRB repertoires looked more alike in patients than they did in healthy donors. Type 1 diabetes patients had TCRB CDR3s that were shorter (moderately but significantly so) in all four CD4+ subsets.

The chain uses TRBV5-1 and TRBJ2-3; no reliable D call. The sequence derives from a woman between 18 and 29 years old in good health. The sequencing input was stem cell memory CD4+ T cells from blood. The CDR3 loop reads CASSPRPYGTDTQYF. The CDR3 bases are TGCGCCAGCAGCCCCAGGCCATATGGGACAGATACGCAGTATTTT.